This TCR beta chain was obtained from a study of neurological immune-mediated disorders. The method for making cDNA was 5'RACE, and it used 10-nucleotide random UMIs. In each sequencing run, over 160 million TCR-beta sequences were generated from 15-18 subjects. TCRdb itself ran the 5' RACE reads through MiXCR, one entry per CDR3 protein. The data contain around 50,000 distinct CDR3 sequences, around 17% of them seen just once; the ten biggest clones take up 4% to 5.5%. PBMCs numbering 2 million and stored at -80 C yielded the unsorted libraries. Germline CDR1 and CDR2: SGHRS and YFSETQ. This CDR3 region has 16 residues. The study, taken as a whole, reports: None of the CDR3 amino acid sequences of expanded clones were shared across subjects, and this suggested private repertoires in all groups.

Turning to this clonotype: Its specificity is not known. At one boundary the junction diverges from the germline segment, which might be a read error.

This receptor was identified in a man aged 55-75 years in good health. This chain links TRBV5-1 with TRBJ2-7; no clear D. The sample taken for sequencing was PBMCs. The CDR3, as DNA: TGCGCCAGCAGGTTGGCAGCGCGCCCATTAACCTACGAGCAGTACTTC. Protein product: CASRLAARPLTYEQYF. Looking up the rest from reference TRBV5-1 and TRBJ2-7 gives the full variable domain: KAGVTQTPRYLIKTRGQQVTLSCSPISGHRSVSWYQQTPGQGLQFLFEYFSETQRNKGNFPGRFSGRQFSNSRSEMNVSTLELGDSALYLCASRLAARPLTYEQYFGPGTRLTVT.